This paragraph reports one T cell receptor (beta chain). Participant age was roughly 18 to 95 years, and participants resided in 24 US areas. Clinical history reported by participants formed the basis on which cohorts were assigned. The data derive from a study of blood T cell repertoires in COVID-19. Study summary: From T cells, B-cell-depleted T cells, or PBMCs came the material, which was cDNA or gDNA.

The germline CDR1 and CDR2 sequences are MRHNA and SNTAGT. Trimming removed 5 bases from V and 8 bases from J; junction bases left unmatched: 24. The CDR3 has 19 amino acids. Assay used: immunoSEQ multiplex PCR; TCRdb lists only in-frame clones, some missing. The table has roughly 420,000 clones, approximately 90% seen once. The sample taken for sequencing was PBMCs or T cells enriched from blood (not recorded which). This sequence originates from a woman in her twenties or thirties with acute COVID-19. The rearrangement uses TRBV6-4 and TRBJ2-1, with 7 bases lining up with TRBD2. The CDR3 reads CASSPQRGERGGPPDEQFF. CDR3 DNA sequence: TGTGCCAGCAGTCCTCAGAGGGGAGAGCGGGGCGGTCCTCCGGATGAGCAGTTCTTC.